These 5 T cell receptor beta chains originate from one sample sequenced in a study of T cells expressing NK-cell markers. TCRdb reprocessed the 5' RACE reads; each CDR3 protein has one entry and no DNA is given. The sample table includes 500,000 to 600,000 distinct CDR3 sequences. The sample consisted of blood T cells: a sorted CD56 or NKG2C T cell subset, CD4+ or CD8+ T cells, or bulk PBMC T cells (not recorded which). These receptors came from a man aged 18 to 29 in good health.

This chain uses TRBV6-5 with TRBJ1-2. There are 16 residues in the CDR3. The germline V gene has CDR1 MNHEY and CDR2 SVGAGI. The CDR3: CASSYHLDTGVYGYTF.

The chain joins TRBV7-2 to TRBJ2-7; the TCRdb D gene call, TRBD1, has no DNA to confirm it. CDR1 and CDR2 from the germline V gene are SGHTA and FQGNSA. This CDR3 spans 13 amino acids. The CDR3 here is CASLQGLTYEQYF.

The gene calls are TRBV4-3 and TRBJ2-2; TCRdb outputs TRBD2, but without DNA this stays unchecked. CDR1 is LGHNA and CDR2 is YSLEER in the germline V gene. The CDR3 covers 18 residues. CDR3: CASSQVRLAGLNAGELFF.

The chain uses TRBV27 and TRBJ2-3; TCRdb's assignment of TRBD2 cannot be checked, as there is no DNA. This CDR3 has 16 amino acids. CDR1 is MNHEY, CDR2 SMNVEV, per germline (reference sequence). CDR3 loop: CASSLLSSGSTDTQYF.

The V gene is TRBV7-2, the J gene TRBJ2-2; the TRBD1 assignment by TCRdb is unverifiable without DNA. Germline V gene data show CDR1 as SGHTA and CDR2 as FQGNSA. The CDR3 is made up of 18 amino acids. CDR3 protein: CASSLVQLGQAYTGELFF.